This is a list of T cell receptor beta chains from one sample in a study of blood T cell repertoires in COVID-19. Method: immunoSEQ multiplex PCR; TCRdb's copy keeps in-frame clones and lacks some. The sample holds roughly 200,000 clones, roughly 88% seen once. Material for sequencing was PBMCs or T cells enriched from blood (not recorded which). The receptors derive from a woman aged 40-49 years with acute COVID-19. CDR3s include the opening cysteine and the closing phenylalanine or tryptophan. The D gene is left open where the match is weak. The size field is filled for only some rows; it gives once, few, many or a size class.

NA	TRBJ1-2	TRBV2	NA	CASSDPRVRDYGYTF	TGTGCCAGCAGTGATCCCAGGGTAAGGGACTATGGCTACACCTTC
few	TRBJ1-2	TRBV4-3	NA	CASSQVGARSYGYTF	TGCGCCAGCAGCCAAGTAGGGGCCAGGTCCTATGGCTACACCTTC
NA	TRBJ2-2	TRBV28	NA	CASSLMSPNTGELFF	TGTGCCAGCAGTTTGATGAGTCCGAACACCGGGGAGCTGTTTTTT
NA	TRBJ1-3	TRBV19	NA	CASSWIAEAGNTIYF	TGTGCCAGTAGTTGGATAGCTGAAGCTGGAAACACCATATATTTT
NA	TRBJ1-1	TRBV19	NA	CASSIVLDNTEAFF	TGTGCCAGTAGTATAGTCTTAGATAACACTGAAGCTTTCTTT
NA	TRBJ1-1	TRBV7-9	NA	CASRAGSSAEAFF	TGTGCCAGCAGAGCAGGGTCGTCCGCTGAAGCTTTCTTT
NA	TRBJ2-7	TRBV29-1	TRBD2	CSVPSGDVDEQYF	TGCAGCGTTCCTAGCGGGGACGTTGACGAGCAGTACTTC
NA	TRBJ1-1	TRBV28	NA	CASRSTLVTRVTEAFF	TGTGCCAGCCGTTCTACTCTTGTGACTAGGGTCACTGAAGCTTTCTTT
NA	TRBJ1-1	TRBV25-1	NA	CASRHLRWTDEAFF	TGTGCCAGCAGGCATCTCAGGTGGACAGATGAAGCTTTCTTT
NA	TRBJ1-3	TRBV4-1	NA	CASSIRRATGNTIYF	TGCGCCAGCAGCATCCGCAGGGCCACTGGAAACACCATATATTTT
few	TRBJ1-6	TRBV10-3	TRBD1	CAISDGRGGAGSPLHF	TGTGCCATCAGTGATGGTCGAGGGGGCGCGGGTTCACCCCTCCACTTT
once	TRBJ2-3	TRBV20-1	TRBD2	CSASVAGVTDTQYF	TGCAGTGCTAGTGTAGCGGGAGTCACAGATACGCAGTATTTT
NA	TRBJ1-2	TRBV29-1	TRBD1	CSVAKDREAYGYTF	TGCAGCGTTGCCAAGGACAGGGAGGCCTATGGCTACACCTTC
NA	TRBJ1-1	TRBV3-1/TRBV3-2	TRBD1	CASSKGGTALEAFF	TGTGCCAGCAGCAAAGGCGGGACAGCTCTTGAAGCTTTCTTT
NA	TRBJ2-5	TRBV28	TRBD1	CASSFFGTGTKTQYF	TGTGCCAGCAGTTTCTTCGGGACAGGGACGAAGACCCAGTACTTC
once	TRBJ1-2	TRBV4-1	NA	CASSQGPGFNYGYTF	TGCGCCAGCAGCCAAGGTCCGGGTTTCAACTATGGCTACACCTTC
few	TRBJ1-2	TRBV27	NA	CASSLRARALNYGYTF	TGTGCCAGCAGTTTAAGGGCCAGGGCGCTCAACTATGGCTACACCTTC